The rows below give T cell receptor beta chains drawn from one sample of a study of TIL therapy for anti-PD-1-resistant metastatic lung cancer. TCRdb's copy holds only in-frame clones and misses some; the assay was immunoSEQ multiplex PCR. The top ten hold about 15% of the sample, which has tens of thousands of clones, roughly 85% seen once. Material: blood, obtained at baseline. These receptors were obtained from a man aged 70 or older with non-small cell lung cancer. Both conserved end residues are part of each CDR3. The D gene is left open where the match is weak. Only some rows state a clone size, as once, few, many or a class for expanded clones.

V gene: TRBV29-1
D gene: .
J gene: TRBJ1-1
clone size: .
CDR3 protein: CSVDRLNTEAFF
CDR3 DNA: TGCAGCGTTGACAGGTTGAACACTGAAGCTTTCTTT

V gene: TRBV6-1
D gene: .
J gene: TRBJ2-7
clone size: .
CDR3 protein: CASSPSPTSSSPGYF
CDR3 DNA: TGTGCCAGCAGTCCCTCCCCGACGTCAAGTTCTCCTGGGTACTTC

V gene: TRBV7-9
D gene: TRBD1
J gene: TRBJ1-5
clone size: few
CDR3 protein: CASSKTSGGPSQPQHF
CDR3 DNA: TGTGCCAGCAGTAAGACGTCAGGGGGCCCGAGTCAGCCCCAGCATTTT

V gene: TRBV5-1
D gene: .
J gene: TRBJ2-5
clone size: .
CDR3 protein: CASNRWGAQETQYF
CDR3 DNA: TGCGCCAGCAACCGATGGGGGGCCCAAGAGACCCAGTACTTC

V gene: TRBV5-5
D gene: TRBD1
J gene: TRBJ1-1
clone size: .
CDR3 protein: CASSRMTGGDTEAFF
CDR3 DNA: TGTGCCAGCAGCCGGATGACAGGGGGGGACACTGAAGCTTTCTTT

V gene: TRBV7-3
D gene: TRBD2
J gene: TRBJ2-1
clone size: .
CDR3 protein: CASSSLAGSSYNEQFF
CDR3 DNA: TGTGCCAGCAGCTCCTTAGCGGGAAGCTCCTACAATGAGCAGTTCTTC

V gene: TRBV6-6
D gene: TRBD1
J gene: TRBJ1-1
clone size: .
CDR3 protein: CASSSGTGVGTEAFF
CDR3 DNA: TGTGCCAGCAGTTCCGGGACAGGGGTGGGCACTGAAGCTTTCTTT

V gene: TRBV5-6
D gene: .
J gene: TRBJ2-1
clone size: .
CDR3 protein: CASSELAGGFSSSYNEQFF
CDR3 DNA: TGTGCCAGCAGCGAGCTGGCAGGGGGGTTCAGTAGCTCCTACAATGAGCAGTTCTTC

V gene: TRBV7-9
D gene: TRBD1
J gene: TRBJ2-3
clone size: once
CDR3 protein: CASSLAGQGRDTQYF
CDR3 DNA: TGTGCCAGCAGCTTAGCGGGACAGGGGAGAGATACGCAGTATTTT

V gene: TRBV5-4
D gene: TRBD2
J gene: TRBJ2-5
clone size: .
CDR3 protein: CASSPGLAEETQYF
CDR3 DNA: TGTGCCAGCAGCCCCGGACTAGCGGAAGAGACCCAGTACTTC

V gene: TRBV6-6
D gene: TRBD1
J gene: TRBJ1-2
clone size: few
CDR3 protein: CASSYGQGRDYGYTF
CDR3 DNA: TGTGCCAGCAGTTATGGACAGGGGCGAGACTATGGCTACACCTTC

V gene: TRBV5-1
D gene: .
J gene: TRBJ2-3
clone size: .
CDR3 protein: CASSLKVSSRTDTQYF
CDR3 DNA: TGCGCCAGCAGCTTGAAGGTGAGCAGTCGTACAGATACGCAGTATTTT

V gene: TRBV6-5
D gene: TRBD1
J gene: TRBJ1-5
clone size: once
CDR3 protein: CASKDRENQPQHF
CDR3 DNA: TGTGCCAGCAAGGACAGGGAAAATCAGCCCCAGCATTTT

V gene: TRBV27
D gene: .
J gene: TRBJ2-7
clone size: .
CDR3 protein: CASNSEGLPGSYEQYF
CDR3 DNA: TGTGCCAGCAATTCAGAGGGACTTCCCGGCTCCTACGAGCAGTACTTC

V gene: TRBV7-8
D gene: TRBD1
J gene: TRBJ2-1
clone size: once
CDR3 protein: CASSMRQGIINEQFF
CDR3 DNA: TGTGCCAGCAGCATGAGACAGGGTATAATCAATGAGCAGTTCTTC

V gene: TRBV28
D gene: .
J gene: TRBJ1-1
clone size: .
CDR3 protein: CAAVTDFEAFF
CDR3 DNA: TGTGCCGCCGTGACAGACTTTGAAGCTTTCTTT

V gene: TRBV28
D gene: .
J gene: TRBJ2-7
clone size: .
CDR3 protein: CASMASSYEQYF
CDR3 DNA: TGTGCCAGCATGGCAAGCTCCTACGAGCAGTACTTC

V gene: TRBV7-9
D gene: TRBD2
J gene: TRBJ2-1
clone size: .
CDR3 protein: CASSPNSGSRNEQFF
CDR3 DNA: TGTGCCAGCAGCCCCAATAGCGGGAGTAGGAATGAGCAGTTCTTC

V gene: TRBV5-8
D gene: .
J gene: TRBJ1-2
clone size: .
CDR3 protein: CASSWPGGGGYTF
CDR3 DNA: TGTGCCAGCAGCTGGCCCGGGGGCGGAGGCTACACCTTC

V gene: TRBV7-3
D gene: .
J gene: TRBJ2-1
clone size: .
CDR3 protein: CASSLKLTNHEQFF
CDR3 DNA: TGTGCCAGCAGCTTAAAGTTGACGAATCATGAGCAGTTCTTC

V gene: TRBV28
D gene: .
J gene: TRBJ1-2
clone size: .
CDR3 protein: CASSLRGDYGYTF
CDR3 DNA: TGTGCCAGCAGTTTAAGGGGGGACTATGGCTACACCTTC

V gene: TRBV10-3
D gene: TRBD2
J gene: TRBJ2-5
clone size: .
CDR3 protein: CAINRAGGTETQYF
CDR3 DNA: TGTGCCATCAATCGAGCGGGAGGGACGGAGACCCAGTACTTC

V gene: TRBV28
D gene: .
J gene: TRBJ1-2
clone size: .
CDR3 protein: CASSLRSDYGYTF
CDR3 DNA: TGTGCCAGCAGTCTCCGGTCTGACTATGGCTACACCTTC

V gene: TRBV5-1
D gene: .
J gene: TRBJ1-4
clone size: .
CDR3 protein: CASSLGAGIDEKLFF
CDR3 DNA: TGCGCCAGCAGCTTGGGGGCAGGGATTGATGAAAAACTGTTTTTT

V gene: TRBV9
D gene: .
J gene: TRBJ2-3
clone size: .
CDR3 protein: CASSVQTSTDTQYF
CDR3 DNA: TGTGCCAGCAGCGTACAGACTAGCACAGATACGCAGTATTTT

V gene: TRBV5-1
D gene: TRBD2
J gene: TRBJ2-3
clone size: once
CDR3 protein: CASSRRTSGRNTDTQYF
CDR3 DNA: TGCGCCAGCAGCAGACGGACTAGCGGGAGAAACACAGATACGCAGTATTTT

V gene: TRBV19
D gene: .
J gene: TRBJ2-1
clone size: .
CDR3 protein: CASMPDRYNEQFF
CDR3 DNA: TGTGCCAGTATGCCGGACAGATACAATGAGCAGTTCTTC

V gene: TRBV6-5
D gene: TRBD2
J gene: TRBJ2-7
clone size: .
CDR3 protein: CASSYEAGAYEQYF
CDR3 DNA: TGTGCCAGCAGTTACGAAGCGGGAGCCTACGAGCAGTACTTC

V gene: TRBV5-1
D gene: .
J gene: TRBJ2-7
clone size: once
CDR3 protein: CASSWAGANSYEQYF
CDR3 DNA: TGCGCCAGCAGCTGGGCAGGGGCGAACTCCTACGAGCAGTACTTC

V gene: TRBV7-8
D gene: TRBD2
J gene: TRBJ2-7
clone size: .
CDR3 protein: CASSPGLAGGKSSYEQYF
CDR3 DNA: TGTGCCAGCAGCCCCGGACTAGCGGGAGGCAAGAGCTCCTACGAGCAGTACTTC

V gene: TRBV11-2
D gene: .
J gene: TRBJ1-4
clone size: few
CDR3 protein: CASSSPSRTNEKLFF
CDR3 DNA: TGTGCCAGCAGCTCCCCAAGTAGAACTAATGAAAAACTGTTTTTT

V gene: TRBV5-1
D gene: .
J gene: TRBJ2-7
clone size: .
CDR3 protein: CASSEGTAEAYEQYF
CDR3 DNA: TGCGCCAGCAGTGAAGGGACGGCCGAGGCCTACGAGCAGTACTTC

V gene: TRBV7-3
D gene: .
J gene: TRBJ1-1
clone size: .
CDR3 protein: CASSLGASNTEAFF
CDR3 DNA: TGTGCCAGCAGCTTGGGGGCGTCGAACACTGAAGCTTTCTTT

V gene: TRBV30
D gene: .
J gene: TRBJ1-6
clone size: .
CDR3 protein: CAWGLAGSYNSPLHF
CDR3 DNA: TGTGCCTGGGGCCTAGCGGGGTCCTATAATTCACCCCTCCACTTT

V gene: TRBV28
D gene: .
J gene: TRBJ2-4
clone size: .
CDR3 protein: CASSTGAAKNIQYF
CDR3 DNA: TGTGCCAGTAGTACGGGGGCCGCCAAAAACATTCAGTACTTC

V gene: TRBV7-2
D gene: TRBD1
J gene: TRBJ2-1
clone size: .
CDR3 protein: CASSLAQGAYNEQFF
CDR3 DNA: TGTGCCAGCAGCTTAGCACAGGGGGCCTACAATGAGCAGTTCTTC

V gene: TRBV7-9
D gene: TRBD2
J gene: TRBJ2-5
clone size: .
CDR3 protein: CASSLVGSGRARETQYF
CDR3 DNA: TGTGCCAGCAGCTTAGTGGGTAGCGGGAGGGCAAGAGAGACCCAGTACTTC

V gene: TRBV10-1
D gene: .
J gene: TRBJ2-7
clone size: .
CDR3 protein: CASSLGLSEQYF
CDR3 DNA: TGCGCCAGCAGTTTGGGTCTGTCCGAGCAGTACTTC

V gene: TRBV5-6
D gene: TRBD2
J gene: TRBJ2-7
clone size: .
CDR3 protein: CASRPPRLAGGFEQYF
CDR3 DNA: TGTGCCAGCCGACCCCCTCGGCTAGCGGGAGGGTTCGAGCAGTACTTC

V gene: TRBV29-1
D gene: .
J gene: TRBJ1-1
clone size: few
CDR3 protein: CSALWGTEAFF
CDR3 DNA: TGCAGCGCCTTGTGGGGCACTGAAGCTTTCTTT

V gene: TRBV6-5
D gene: .
J gene: TRBJ2-5
clone size: .
CDR3 protein: CASSYRLKETQYF
CDR3 DNA: TGTGCCAGCAGTTATAGACTCAAAGAGACCCAGTACTTC

V gene: TRBV4-3
D gene: TRBD2
J gene: TRBJ2-3
clone size: .
CDR3 protein: CASSQSGTSGSTDTQYF
CDR3 DNA: TGCGCCAGCAGCCAATCTGGGACTAGCGGGAGCACAGATACGCAGTATTTT

V gene: TRBV2
D gene: .
J gene: TRBJ1-6
clone size: few
CDR3 protein: CASSDDQGSYNSPLHF
CDR3 DNA: TGTGCCAGCAGCGATGACCAGGGATCCTATAATTCACCCCTCCACTTT

V gene: TRBV7-2
D gene: .
J gene: TRBJ2-5
clone size: .
CDR3 protein: CASSLAQRETQYF
CDR3 DNA: TGTGCCAGCAGCTTAGCTCAACGAGAGACCCAGTACTTC

V gene: TRBV15
D gene: TRBD2
J gene: TRBJ2-5
clone size: .
CDR3 protein: CATQRGTKETQYF
CDR3 DNA: TGTGCCACCCAGCGGGGGACTAAGGAGACCCAGTACTTC

V gene: TRBV6-6
D gene: TRBD2
J gene: TRBJ2-2
clone size: .
CDR3 protein: CASSKTGTSGTGELFF
CDR3 DNA: TGTGCCTCCAGCAAAACCGGGACTAGCGGGACCGGGGAGCTGTTTTTT

V gene: TRBV11-2
D gene: .
J gene: TRBJ1-1
clone size: .
CDR3 protein: CASSLAGRAEAFF
CDR3 DNA: TGTGCCAGCAGCTTAGCAGGGAGGGCTGAAGCTTTCTTT

V gene: TRBV5-1
D gene: TRBD1
J gene: TRBJ2-5
clone size: .
CDR3 protein: CASYLGGSEETQYF
CDR3 DNA: TGCGCCAGTTACTTAGGGGGCTCTGAAGAGACCCAGTACTTC

V gene: TRBV14
D gene: .
J gene: TRBJ1-2
clone size: .
CDR3 protein: CASSQGGPIWGYTF
CDR3 DNA: TGTGCCAGCAGCCAAGGGGGCCCTATCTGGGGCTACACCTTC